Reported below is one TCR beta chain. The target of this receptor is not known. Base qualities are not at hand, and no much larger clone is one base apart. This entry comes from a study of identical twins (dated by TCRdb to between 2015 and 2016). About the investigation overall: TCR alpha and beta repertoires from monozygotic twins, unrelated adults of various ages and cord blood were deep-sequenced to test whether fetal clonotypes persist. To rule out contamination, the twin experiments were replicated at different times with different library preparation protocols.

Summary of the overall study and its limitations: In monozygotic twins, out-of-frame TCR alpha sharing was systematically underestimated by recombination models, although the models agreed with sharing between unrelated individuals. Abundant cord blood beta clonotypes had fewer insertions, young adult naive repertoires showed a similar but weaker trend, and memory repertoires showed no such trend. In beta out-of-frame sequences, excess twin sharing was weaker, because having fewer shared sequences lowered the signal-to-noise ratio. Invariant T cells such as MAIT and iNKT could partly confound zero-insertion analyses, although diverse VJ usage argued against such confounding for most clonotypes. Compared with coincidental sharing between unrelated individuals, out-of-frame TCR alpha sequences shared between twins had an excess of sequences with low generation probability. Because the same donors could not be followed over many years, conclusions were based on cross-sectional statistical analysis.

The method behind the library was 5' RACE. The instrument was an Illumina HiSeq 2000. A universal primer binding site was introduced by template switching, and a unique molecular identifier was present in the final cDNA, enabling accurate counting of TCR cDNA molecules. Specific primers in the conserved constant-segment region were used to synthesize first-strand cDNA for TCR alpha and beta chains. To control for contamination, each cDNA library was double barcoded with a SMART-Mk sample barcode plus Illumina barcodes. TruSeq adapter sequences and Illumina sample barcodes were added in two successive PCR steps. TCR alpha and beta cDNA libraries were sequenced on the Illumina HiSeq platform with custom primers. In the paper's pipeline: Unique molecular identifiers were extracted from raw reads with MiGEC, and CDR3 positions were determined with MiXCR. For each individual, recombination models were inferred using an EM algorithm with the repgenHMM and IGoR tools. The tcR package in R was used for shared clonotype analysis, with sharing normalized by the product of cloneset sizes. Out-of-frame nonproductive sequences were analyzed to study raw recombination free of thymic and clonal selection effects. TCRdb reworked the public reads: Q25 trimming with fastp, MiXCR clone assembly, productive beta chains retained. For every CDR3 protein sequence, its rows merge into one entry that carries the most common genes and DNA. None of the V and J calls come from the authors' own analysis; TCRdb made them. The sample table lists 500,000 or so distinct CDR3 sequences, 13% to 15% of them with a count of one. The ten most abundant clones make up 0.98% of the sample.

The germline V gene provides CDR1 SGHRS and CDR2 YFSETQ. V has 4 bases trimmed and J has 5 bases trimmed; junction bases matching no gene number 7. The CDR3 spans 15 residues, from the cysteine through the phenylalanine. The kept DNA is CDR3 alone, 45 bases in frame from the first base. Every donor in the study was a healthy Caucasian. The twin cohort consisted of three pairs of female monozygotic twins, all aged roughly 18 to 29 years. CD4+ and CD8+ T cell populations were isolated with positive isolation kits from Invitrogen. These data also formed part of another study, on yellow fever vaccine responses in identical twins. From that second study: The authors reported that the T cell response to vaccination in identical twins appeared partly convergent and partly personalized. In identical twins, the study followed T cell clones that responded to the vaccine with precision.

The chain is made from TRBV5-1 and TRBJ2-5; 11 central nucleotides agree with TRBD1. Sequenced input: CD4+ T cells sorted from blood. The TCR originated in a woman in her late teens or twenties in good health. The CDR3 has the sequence CASSLRTGGMETQYF. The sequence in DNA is TGCGCCAGCAGCCTCCGGACAGGGGGCATGGAGACCCAGTACTTC.